This TCR beta chain was recovered during a study of neurological immune-mediated disorders. Study-wide context: Relapsing-remitting disease was seen in about 90% of the roughly 35 multiple sclerosis patients, and secondary progressive disease was seen in 3.

CDR3 length equals 14 residues. Trimming pared 5 bases from V and 2 bases from J, leaving 13 bases between. Overall study findings and caveats: The highest TCR clonal expansion occurred in HTLV-1-associated myelopathy; multiple sclerosis fell below healthy controls. No CDR3 amino acid sequences were shared by expanded clones across subjects, suggesting private repertoires in all groups.

The table lists this clonotype with many counts. The antigen is undetermined. One entry per CDR3 protein, called by TCRdb with MiXCR from the 5' RACE reads. This table has approximately 52,000 distinct CDR3 sequences, around 3.4% appearing once. This receptor was obtained from a man aged 35 to 55 with multiple sclerosis. V is TRBV12-3 or TRBV12-4 and J is TRBJ2-7; D is ambiguous. The sequencing sample was made of PBMCs. The CDR3 DNA is TGTGCCAGCAGTCCCCAGATTCGCCCCTACGAGCAGTACTTC. Its protein product is CASSPQIRPYEQYF.